The rows below give T cell receptor beta chains drawn from one sample of a study of tumor-infiltrating lymphocytes in primary liver carcinoma. TCRdb reprocessed the multiplex PCR reads with MiXCR, giving one entry per CDR3 protein. The top ten clones hold about 28% of a sample with tens of thousands of distinct CDR3 sequences, 65% to 75% of them seen once. Sequencing used tumor-adjacent normal liver tissue. The source of these receptors is a man between 40 and 49 years old with primary liver carcinoma and hepatitis B virus infection. Each CDR3 is given without its conserved first and last residue. The order of the fields is D gene, V gene, CDR3 protein. D genes are given only for firm matches.

>.|TRBV12-3/TRBV12-4
ASSDRWANEKLF
>TRBD1|TRBV6-5
TSSYSRDRVDTLY
>TRBD1|TRBV10-3
VISAPDRGTEAF
>TRBD2|TRBV7-9
ASSLNPSGNEQF
>TRBD1|TRBV28
VSSIQTGGTWGGYT
>TRBD1|TRBV6-2/TRBV6-3
ASSYGTESLNTEAF
>.|TRBV28
ANSPTRYNSPLH
>.|TRBV24-1
ATSEPGCKGNQPQH
>.|TRBV29-1
SAYRGGGNTEVV
>.|TRBV6-6
ASSPVQGCTGELF
>.|TRBV11-2
ASSLELLTGMSGQF
>.|TRBV4-1
TSSLWGAASEKLF
>.|TRBV11-2
ASNLELPAADEQF
>.|TRBV29-1
SVGLYSYEQH
>.|TRBV6-5
ASERAGPNYEQY
>.|TRBV11-2
GSSLEMAPKPYERY
>.|TRBV28
AGSRTAQSSYNEQF
>.|TRBV4-1
ASSPLGLANGDTQY
>.|TRBV6-6
TSSYVETEAF
>.|TRBV6-6
ASSYSADLYEQY
>.|TRBV6-5
ASSRCIRSGANVLT
>TRBD2|TRBV11-1
VNSFPRTSGTKNIQY
>TRBD2|TRBV11-2
ARSLDGRFSGTLYNEPF
>.|TRBV29-1
SFAMASPGEQL
>.|TRBV6-2/TRBV6-3
ASSSDSYSKQPHH
>.|TRBV12-3/TRBV12-4
ASSLEWWEGVRYEQY
>TRBD2|TRBV5-4
ASSWDYRPYEQY
>TRBD2|TRBV7-6
ASSSPGLAGGPSEQY
>TRBD2|TRBV6-5
VSSYRASGGYEQY
>TRBD2|TRBV6-5
ASGYTGTSGDEQF
>TRBD2|TRBV10-3
AISAQREVYDQY
>.|TRBV2
ANSGSSVSYNEQF
>TRBD2|TRBV11-2
ASNLELPAGINEQI
>.|TRBV6-2/TRBV6-3
ASSPPNHRNNEQF
>.|TRBV6-1
TSSEAVGGQETQY
>TRBD1|TRBV12-3/TRBV12-4
ASTASGGGQPQH
>.|TRBV11-1
TSSFQGPLDNEQF
>.|TRBV6-5
ASSYSDHVTDTHY
>TRBD2|TRBV6-5
ASSYSTVAGANTGELF
>.|TRBV11-1
ASSPRLTDTQY
>.|TRBV5-4
ASSLVRDPLPRSKHPQH
>TRBD1|TRBV9
ASSVGTGGYGYT
>.|TRBV5-4
ASSPQTGSTDTQY
>.|TRBV24-1
ATTYFNMPANEQF
>TRBD2|TRBV7-2
ASSVVPAGDYNEQF
>TRBD2|TRBV7-9
ASSFFLAGGLDEQY
>TRBD1|TRBV7-8
ASSPRTGGQNGYT
>.|TRBV11-2
TSSLDKAHNEQF
>TRBD1|TRBV29-1
SAGQATNEKLF
>.|TRBV5-6
ADSLEGLSSYNEQF
>TRBD2|TRBV4-3
ASSQAASGKIGETQY
>.|TRBV10-3
AIVAGASTDTQY